The source of this T cell receptor (beta chain) is a study of blood T cell repertoires in COVID-19. This table comes from immunoSEQ multiplex PCR, and its TCRdb copy is limited to in-frame clones, with some not included. The sample contains tens of thousands of clones, 89% of which appear only once. The CDR3 extends over 14 amino acids. V was cut by 0 bases and J by 5 bases, with 8 bases left in between. The germline gives CDR1 MGHRA, CDR2 YSYEKL. The chain uses TRBV4-1 and TRBJ2-1; the D is unclear. Sequenced input: peripheral blood. The clonotype originates from a man between 70 and 80 years old with active or convalescent COVID-19. CDR3 nucleotide sequence: TGCGCCAGCAGCCAAGAAGGCCGGGACAATGAGCAGTTCTTC. This translates into CASSQEGRDNEQFF.